This section outlines one T cell receptor beta chain sequence together with its context. As yet, its antigen is unknown. Germline-derived CDR1 and CDR2 are SGHDT and YYEEEE. The V and J ends lost 2 bases and 8 bases, in that order; junction bases with no gene match: 15. The CDR3 is made up of 17 amino acids. This record belongs to a study of lymphopenia after photon versus proton radiotherapy. Study-wide results and limits: Post-nadir TCR diversity decline inversely tracked overall survival among those who died. Photon-treated patients lost naive T cells and TCR diversity; proton-treated stayed stable. Only patients who died were analyzed for survival; proton advantage is unproven.

Some clones are missing from TCRdb's copy, which holds only in-frame ones; the method was immunoSEQ multiplex PCR. The table has some 170,000 clones, around nine tenths seen once. The sequence was collected from a man aged 50 to 59 with gastric cancer. Here the sequenced sample was peripheral blood, taken from a patient treated with photon-based radiotherapy. The gene calls are TRBV5-6 and TRBJ2-1, with 8 positions matching TRBD1. CDR3 sequence reads: CASSFRDRPDGADEQFF. The DNA for the CDR3 is TGTGCCAGCAGCTTCCGGGACAGGCCCGATGGGGCGGATGAGCAGTTCTTC.